The next 8 T cell receptor beta chains were all read from a single sample in a study of T cells after yellow fever vaccination. TCRdb reprocessed the 5' RACE reads via MiXCR and lists one record per CDR3 protein. Of 400,000 to 650,000 distinct CDR3 sequences listed, just over 20% are singletons. The specimen comprised PBMCs, sampled roughly 20 days after the first yellow fever vaccination. The receptors shown here come from a man aged 18 to 29 who received the YFV17D yellow fever vaccine.

This clonotype showed up just a few times. The chain recombines TRBV20-1 with TRBJ2-5, with D maybe TRBD1 (5 bases). Germline V CDR1 and CDR2: DFQATT, SNEGSKA (reference sequence). V was pared by 5 bases and J by 5 bases, with 12 bases between. The length of the CDR3 is 12 residues. The CDR3 bases are TGCAGTGCTCCTCAGGGCTCCGAGACCCAGTACTTC. Translating it yields CSAPQGSETQYF.

V usage is TRBV4-1 and J usage is TRBJ1-5; D unclear. CDR1 and CDR2 from the germline V gene are MGHRA and YSYEKL. This CDR3 contains 14 residues. The V gene lost 5 bases and the J gene lost 0 bases, with 8 bases spanning the gap. The CDR3 sequence: CASSGPDSNQPQHF. CDR3 nucleotides: TGCGCCAGCAGCGGGCCCGATAGCAATCAGCCCCAGCATTTT.

V usage is TRBV4-3 and J usage is TRBJ2-5, with unresolved D. Germline V gives CDR1 LGHNA, CDR2 YSLEER. Trimming removed 0 bases at V and 6 bases at J, with 5 bases between. The CDR3 sequence is 12 residues long. The CDR3 spells CASSQDRKTQYF. The CDR3 DNA is TGCGCCAGCAGCCAAGATCGTAAGACCCAGTACTTC.

The genes are TRBV7-9 and TRBJ2-7; the D gene is possibly TRBD1 (6 bases). Germline CDR1 is SEHNR and CDR2 is FQNEAQ (reference sequence). The CDR3 spans 12 residues. Between the trimmed V and J ends, which lost 5 bases and 5 bases, there was a span of 10 bases. The CDR3 coding sequence is TGTGCCAGCAGCACGACAGGAGACGAGCAGTACGTC. It translates to CASSTTGDEQYV.

The rearrangement uses TRBV5-1 and TRBJ2-3; 10 bases are shared with TRBD1. Germline CDR1 is SGHRS and CDR2 is YFSETQ. The CDR3 has 17 amino acids. V shed 1 base and J 3 bases; nucleotides not matched to a gene: 8. The CDR3 loop reads CASSLRSAGQGTDTQYF. The DNA for the CDR3 is TGCGCCAGCAGCTTGCGGAGTGCGGGACAGGGGACAGATACGCAGTATTTT.

This clonotype was detected ten times or more. This rearrangement joins TRBV4-2 to TRBJ2-5; D may match TRBD1 or TRBD2 (5 bases each). The CDR3 totals 14 residues. Trimming took 3 bases from V and 4 from J, leaving 12 bases between them. Germline V gene sequence: CDR1 LGHNA, CDR2 YNFKEQ. CDR3 in DNA: TGTGCCAGCAGCCAGGGGGACGTTTTAGAGACCCAGTACTTC. Translated, it gives CASSQGDVLETQYF.

The chain recombines TRBV7-2 with TRBJ2-6; D is ambiguous. Germline CDR1 is SGHTA and CDR2 is FQGNSA. The CDR3 totals 16 residues. The V end lost 5 bases, the J end lost 0 bases, and 11 bases lay between the germline ends. The DNA of the CDR3 is TGTGCCAGCAGCCCTGACGGCAACTCTGGGGCCAACGTCCTGACTTTC. Protein product: CASSPDGNSGANVLTF. The full variable domain, with the rest looked up from reference TRBV7-2 and TRBJ2-6, is GAGVSQSPSNKVTEKGKDVELRCDPISGHTALYWYRQSLGQGLEFLIYFQGNSAPDKSGLPSDRFSAERTGGSVSTLTIQRTQQEDSAVYLCASSPDGNSGANVLTFGAGSRLTVL.

This clonotype was counted a few times. V gene TRBV7-9 combines with J gene TRBJ2-1; no reliable D call. V shed 2 bases and J shed 9 bases, with 23 bases lying between them. This CDR3 spans 17 amino acids. The germline gives CDR1 SEHNR, CDR2 FQNEAQ (reference sequence). The CDR3 protein is CASSLSPIRVWGPEQFF. CDR3 nucleotides: TGTGCCAGCAGCTTAAGCCCGATTCGTGTTTGGGGTCCTGAGCAGTTCTTC.